The clone carrying this TCR beta chain has more than one count but fewer than ten. The sample is drawn from a study of cytomegalovirus exposure and HLA in healthy donors. CDR3 length equals 15 residues. From germline, CDR1 is GTSNPN and CDR2 SVGIG (reference sequence). Germline trimming cut 4 bases from V and 3 bases from J; bases unmatched to any gene: 9. Each of the donors was a healthy bone marrow donor. PCR was performed using 60 Vbeta and 13 Jbeta primers. Sequencing was performed with immunoSEQ multiplex PCR; in TCRdb, only in-frame clones are kept and a portion is missing. The profile shows 160,000 or so clones, about four fifths of them singletons.

This TCR came from a woman younger than 30 in good health and CMV-seropositive. The chain employs TRBV30 and TRBJ2-7; TRBD2 agrees at 10 bases. Sequencing was done on a sample of PBMCs. CDR3 nucleotides: TGTGCCTGGAAGTTGGGTAGCGGGGGGATCTACGAGCAGTACTTC. As protein: CAWKLGSGGIYEQYF.